These T cell receptor beta chains were read from a single sample in a study of shared clonotypes between healthy human individuals. Assay: immunoSEQ multiplex PCR; the TCRdb copy retains only in-frame clones and omits some. Of around 330,000 clones in the sample, approximately 74% were seen once. The sequencing input was memory CD4+ T cells sorted from blood. The receptors originated from a man aged 30-40 years in good health. The CDR3 runs from the conserved cysteine through the conserved F or W. The order of the fields is CDR3 protein, clone size, J gene, V gene. The size field is filled for only some rows; it gives once, few, many or a size class.

CASSYSAGSPRYGYTF | . | TRBJ1-2 | TRBV6-5
CASSEVFEQYF | . | TRBJ2-7 | TRBV2
CASSEALSSNNEQFF | few | TRBJ2-1 | TRBV2
CASSFSDYEQYF | . | TRBJ2-7 | TRBV5-1
CASSPIRDSNEKLFF | few | TRBJ1-4 | TRBV18
CASSLALPGDEKLFF | . | TRBJ1-4 | TRBV7-9
CASSFGGPGIETQYF | . | TRBJ2-5 | TRBV11-3
CASSQTSFTDTQYF | . | TRBJ2-3 | TRBV18
CASSLPARTSGANVLTF | . | TRBJ2-6 | TRBV5-4
CASSESWGYNSPLHF | . | TRBJ1-6 | TRBV6-1
CASSLGTGGSYNEQFF | few | TRBJ2-1 | TRBV7-9
CAISESTRVTGELFF | . | TRBJ2-2 | TRBV10-3
CASSPLSGGNQPQHF | many | TRBJ1-5 | TRBV7-2
CAWSGSGSASTDTQYF | . | TRBJ2-3 | TRBV30
CASSPQGNEQFF | . | TRBJ2-1 | TRBV5-4
CASNRRQVGMDKAEAFF | . | TRBJ1-1 | TRBV7-9
CASSVGPAVNTEAFF | . | TRBJ1-1 | TRBV9
CASTRRQVNQPQHF | . | TRBJ1-5 | TRBV28
CALTTPMTSGNTDTQYF | many | TRBJ2-3 | TRBV2
CASSLGTENSPLHF | . | TRBJ1-6 | TRBV18
CSVMADNQPQHF | few | TRBJ1-5 | TRBV29-1
CASSFGRKTAGYGYTF | . | TRBJ1-2 | TRBV27